The entry that follows covers one T cell receptor beta chain sequence. TCRdb re-derived calls from the 5' RACE reads in MiXCR, one entry per CDR3 protein. Of hundreds of thousands of distinct CDR3 sequences listed, 25% to 30% are singletons. Germline CDR1 reads MNHEY; CDR2 reads SMNVEV (reference sequence). V lost 3 bases to trimming and J lost 9 bases, with 15 bases between them. The CDR3 totals 15 residues. This entry is derived from a study of T-cell memory formation after mild COVID-19. For the study at large: The study found TCR clusters largely donor specific.

The gene calls are TRBV27 and TRBJ1-6; D is undetermined. The sequence derives from an adult woman who had mild COVID-19 (a few samples of this study predate the infection). Cell type and time point are not known. Sequenced input: PBMCs or a T cell subset sorted from them (not recorded which). The CDR3 spells CASSFRRTGGSPLHF. In DNA, the CDR3 is TGTGCCAGCAGTTTCCGCAGGACGGGAGGTTCACCCCTCCACTTT.